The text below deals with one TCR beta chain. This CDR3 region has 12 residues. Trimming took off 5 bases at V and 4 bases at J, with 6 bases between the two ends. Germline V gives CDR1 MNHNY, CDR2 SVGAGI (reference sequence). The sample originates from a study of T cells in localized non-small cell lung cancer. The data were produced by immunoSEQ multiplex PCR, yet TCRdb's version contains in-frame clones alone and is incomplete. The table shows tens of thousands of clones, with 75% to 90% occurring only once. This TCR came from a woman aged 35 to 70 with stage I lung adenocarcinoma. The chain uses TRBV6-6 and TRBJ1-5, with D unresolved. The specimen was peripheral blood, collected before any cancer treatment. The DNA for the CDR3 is TGTGCCAGCAGTCTGGGTAATCAGCCCCAGCATTTT. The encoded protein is CASSLGNQPQHF.